The 28 T cell receptor beta chains given below trace back to one sample, sequenced in a study of patients and donors after allogeneic stem cell transplantation. TCRdb analysed the RT-PCR reads with MiXCR anew, one entry per CDR3 protein. The table records about 160,000 distinct CDR3 sequences, approximately 28% of them present only once. The sequenced sample consisted of blood, either unsorted or a sorted T cell fraction (not recorded which). The receptors shown here come from a human donor who was either an allogeneic HSCT recipient or a stem cell or donor lymphocyte infusion donor (not recorded which). It is not recorded whose cells these are; they may come from a transplant donor.

The gene calls are TRBV20-1 and TRBJ2-7, with D perhaps TRBD1 (6 bases). V was shortened by 3 bases and J by 2 bases, with 8 bases between the two germline ends. The CDR3 is 12 residues long. Germline CDR1 and CDR2: DFQATT and SNEGSKA (reference sequence). The CDR3 nucleotides read TGCAGTGCTAGTAGGGGGACCTACGAGCAGTACTTC. This sequence encodes CSASRGTYEQYF.

This clonotype appeared a few times. The rearrangement links TRBV4-1 to TRBJ1-1; a possible D gene is TRBD1 (5 bases). The CDR3 loop spans 16 amino acids. V lost 2 bases and J 5 bases, leaving 18 bases between the germline ends. In germline, CDR1 is MGHRA, CDR2 YSYEKL. The CDR3 spells CASSQTVVGARTEAFF. CDR3 bases: TGCGCCAGCAGCCAAACCGTTGTCGGGGCGAGGACTGAAGCTTTCTTT.

The V gene is TRBV4-1, the J gene TRBJ1-2; D is undetermined. V dropped 1 base and J dropped 8 bases, with 11 bases sitting between them. The CDR3 has 13 amino acids. The germline CDR1 and CDR2 sequences are MGHRA and YSYEKL. DNA of the CDR3: TGCGCCAGCAGCCAAGTCCACGGAGACGGCTACACCTTC. Protein: CASSQVHGDGYTF.

V usage is TRBV7-9 and J usage is TRBJ1-2; maybe TRBD1 (5 bases). V lost 1 base to trimming and J lost 7 bases, with 16 bases between them. The CDR3 consists of 15 residues. Germline CDR1 is SEHNR and CDR2 is FQNEAQ (reference sequence). CDR3 nucleotide sequence: TGTGCCAGCAGCTTAGAACACCAGGGTGGAGCTGGCTACACCTTC. It yields the protein CASSLEHQGGAGYTF.

The rearrangement links TRBV6-5 to TRBJ2-3; D remains ambiguous. CDR3 size: 13 residues. V was pared by 1 base and J by 2 bases, with 4 bases between. Germline values: CDR1 MNHEY, CDR2 SVGAGI. CDR3 sequence: CASSYFITDTQYF. CDR3 in DNA: TGTGCCAGCAGTTACTTCATCACAGATACGCAGTATTTT.

This clonotype was recorded at least ten times. V usage is TRBV10-3 and J usage is TRBJ1-3; 9 nucleotides line up with TRBD1. CDR1 is ENHRY and CDR2 is SYGVKD in the germline V gene. The CDR3 extends over 17 amino acids. After removal of 6 bases from V and 4 bases from J, the junction contained 13 bases not matched to a gene. This CDR3 reads CAIRTGTGSARGNTIYF. CDR3 in DNA: TGTGCCATCAGAACCGGGACAGGGAGCGCGCGCGGAAACACCATATATTTT.

V and J are TRBV6-6 and TRBJ2-5; D is possibly TRBD2 (6 bases). The V and J ends lost 6 bases and 3 bases respectively, with 14 bases between them. This CDR3 region has 14 residues. Germline V lookup: CDR1 MNHNY, CDR2 SVGAGI (reference sequence). This CDR3 is CASSRGTRKETQYF. The CDR3 DNA follows: TGTGCCAGCAGCCGCGGGACTCGTAAAGAGACCCAGTACTTC.

The chain carries TRBV20-1 and TRBJ2-7, with 8 bases aligning to TRBD2. The CDR3 covers 14 residues. Germline trimming cut 6 bases from V and 2 bases from J; bases unmatched to any gene: 9. Germline CDR1 and CDR2: DFQATT and SNEGSKA (reference sequence). The chain's CDR3 is CSALGTSGTYEQYF. CDR3 sequence (DNA): TGCAGTGCCCTCGGAACTAGCGGTACCTACGAGCAGTACTTC.

In this sample, this clonotype turned up many times. The CDR3 DNA sequence: TGTGCCAGCAGGGGACGGAGGAACACTGAAGCTTTCTTT. Protein: CASRGRRNTEAFF. The chain links TRBV12-3 or TRBV12-4 to TRBJ1-1, with D tentatively TRBD1 (5 bases). The V and J ends lost 6 bases and 1 base respectively, with 9 bases between them. The CDR3 covers 13 residues.

The V gene is TRBV5-1, the J gene TRBJ1-2; TRBD1 might be the D (6 bases). CDR1 is SGHRS and CDR2 is YFSETQ in the germline V gene. Trimming left V 2 bases short and J 8 bases short, with 13 bases between. The CDR3 has 13 amino acids. The CDR3 sequence: CASSFTGIRGYTF. In nucleotides, the CDR3 is TGCGCCAGCAGCTTCACAGGGATAAGGGGCTACACCTTC.

The chain carries TRBV27 and TRBJ2-7; no clear D. Trimming left V 7 bases short and J 0 bases short, with 10 bases between. CDR3 length: 13 residues. Looked up from germline, CDR1 is MNHEY and CDR2 is SMNVEV (reference sequence). In nucleotides, the CDR3 is TGTGCCAGCAAGGGAACACTCTCCTACGAGCAGTACTTC. The encoded protein is CASKGTLSYEQYF.

This clonotype has ten or more counts. The J gene is TRBJ1-5, the V gene TRBV6-5; D gene uncertain. This CDR3 has 14 residues. The germline V and J ends were trimmed by 2 bases and 5 bases, with 10 bases remaining between them. CDR1 and CDR2 (germline): MNHEY, SVGAGI. CDR3 loop: CASSYIPGHQPQHF. In nucleotides, the CDR3 is TGTGCCAGCAGTTACATCCCCGGGCATCAGCCCCAGCATTTT.

This clonotype was observed a few times. This chain connects TRBV6-5 to TRBJ1-3; weak D call: TRBD1 (5 bases). Trimming took 6 bases from V and 3 from J, leaving 18 bases between them. Germline CDR1 is MNHEY and CDR2 is SVGAGI. This CDR3 is 16 amino acids long. The CDR3 DNA reads TGTGCCAGCAGCGCACGGGGGGGTACGCATGGAAACACCATATATTTT. This encodes CASSARGGTHGNTIYF.

This sequence joins TRBV12-3 or TRBV12-4 and TRBJ1-4, with D maybe TRBD1 (5 bases). The ends were cut back, 4 bases at V and 11 bases at J, with 14 bases in the middle. The CDR3 is 13 residues long. For the CDR3, the DNA is TGTGCCAGCAGTTACGGGCCAGGGAATAAACTGTTTTTT. This codes for CASSYGPGNKLFF.

In this sample, this clonotype turned up a few times. J is TRBJ1-5 and V is TRBV27; D call uncertain. V dropped 2 bases and J dropped 3 bases, with 8 bases sitting between them. CDR3 length: 14 residues. Per germline, CDR1 MNHEY and CDR2 SMNVEV (reference sequence). The CDR3 nucleotides are TGTGCCAGCAGTTTAGGCATAGACAATCAGCCCCAGCATTTT. It yields the protein CASSLGIDNQPQHF.

This clonotype came up a few times. The rearrangement joins TRBV2 to TRBJ1-1; D unclear. This CDR3 spans 11 amino acids. Germline V gives CDR1 SNHLY, CDR2 FYNNEI. With 6 bases removed from V and 10 bases from J, the gap between germline ends came to 12 bases. CDR3 bases: TGTGCCAGCAGCTGGGCGGTAATAGCTTTCTTT. This codes for CASSWAVIAFF.

The chain links TRBV5-8 to TRBJ1-5; D is possibly TRBD1 (5 bases). The germline V and J ends were trimmed by 5 bases and 0 bases, with 6 bases remaining between them. This CDR3 contains 13 residues. From germline, CDR1 is SGHTS and CDR2 YDEGEE. CDR3 sequence reads: CASRGDSNQPQHF. The CDR3 DNA reads as TGTGCCAGCAGAGGGGATAGCAATCAGCCCCAGCATTTT. The variable domain in full, completed from reference TRBV5-8 and TRBJ1-5, reads EAGVTQSPTHLIKTRGQQATLRCSPISGHTSVYWYQQALGLGLQFLLWYDEGEERNRGNFPPRFSGRQFPNYSSELNVNALELEDSALYLCASRGDSNQPQHFGDGTRLSIL.

This clonotype was recorded a few times. The chain joins TRBV18 to TRBJ1-1; TRBD1 matches 8 bases. The CDR3 sequence is 15 residues long. The germline CDR1 and CDR2 sequences are KGHSH and LQKENI. The trim removed 6 bases at V and 7 bases at J, leaving 13 bases unmatched. The CDR3 loop is CASSPFQGAPNEAFF. The CDR3 nucleotides read TGTGCCAGCTCCCCTTTCCAGGGGGCGCCAAATGAAGCTTTCTTT.

This clonotype was counted between two and nine times. The rearrangement uses TRBV12-3 or TRBV12-4 and TRBJ1-1; 8 positions match TRBD1. The CDR3 loop spans 14 amino acids. V trimming: 2 bases; J trimming: 7 bases; junction bases outside the gene matches: 6. The CDR3 protein is CASSLQGAAIEAFF. The CDR3 DNA reads as TGTGCCAGCAGTTTACAGGGGGCGGCGATTGAAGCTTTCTTT.

This chain uses TRBV14 with TRBJ2-5, with D tentatively TRBD2 (5 bases). Trimming removed 4 bases from V and 0 bases from J, with 15 bases in between. The germline gives CDR1 SGHDN, CDR2 FVKESK. The CDR3 has 16 amino acids. CDR3 loop: CASSLRLTPYQETQYF. In DNA, the CDR3 is TGTGCCAGCAGCCTCCGACTAACCCCGTACCAAGAGACCCAGTACTTC.

This clonotype was detected ten times or more. The chain is built from TRBV5-1 and TRBJ2-3; TRBD2 agrees at 8 bases. Trimming at V came to 3 bases and at J to 3 bases, leaving 9 bases not matched to a gene. CDR3 size: 16 residues. Germline V lookup: CDR1 SGHRS, CDR2 YFSETQ. This CDR3 reads CASSSGTSLFTDTQYF. Written as DNA, the CDR3 is TGCGCCAGCAGCTCCGGGACTAGTCTGTTTACAGATACGCAGTATTTT.

This clonotype was observed a handful of times. CDR3 DNA: TGTGCCAGCAGTAGAAGGACAGGGATCGAAGAGACCCAGTACTTC. Residues: CASSRRTGIEETQYF. This rearrangement joins TRBV12-3 or TRBV12-4 to TRBJ2-5; 8 bases agree with TRBD1. V shed 5 bases and J 3 bases; nucleotides not matched to a gene: 8. The length of the CDR3 is 15 residues.

This clonotype was picked up a small number of times. One end of the junction fails to match germline, which may point to a read error. The chain employs TRBV12-3 or TRBV12-4 and TRBJ2-5; 8 bases are a match to TRBD2. The CDR3 length is 13 residues. This chain's CDR3 is CASSVAGQETQYF. CDR3 DNA sequence: TGTGCCAGCAGTGTAGCGGGGCAAGAGACCCAGTACTTC.

This clonotype counts as medium-sized. The chain recombines TRBV3-1 with TRBJ1-5; D unresolved. Germline assignment: CDR1 LGHDT and CDR2 YNNKEL (reference sequence). This CDR3 spans 13 amino acids. V lost 0 bases and J lost 7, with 7 bases in between. CDR3 nucleotides: TGTGCCAGCAGCCAAGATCTGGGGCAGCCCCAGCATTTT. Translated, it gives CASSQDLGQPQHF.

The table lists this clonotype with a few counts. This sequence joins TRBV20-1 and TRBJ2-4, with D unclear. Germline V gene sequence: CDR1 DFQATT, CDR2 SNEGSKA (reference sequence). This CDR3 is built from 13 residues. The V gene lost 5 bases and the J gene lost 9 bases, with 17 bases spanning the gap. The CDR3 region is CSAPWDSWGIQYF. In DNA form, the CDR3 reads TGCAGTGCTCCTTGGGATAGCTGGGGCATTCAGTACTTC.

This clonotype was detected a few times. This chain links TRBV24-1 with TRBJ2-1; TRBD2 matches 12 bases. The ends lost 7 bases at V and 7 bases at J; junction bases unmatched: 7. CDR1 and CDR2 from the germline V gene are KGHDR and SFDVKD. This CDR3 is 15 amino acids long. CDR3 amino acids: CATSTLAGGTNEQFF. Here the CDR3 DNA reads TGTGCCACCAGCACGCTAGCGGGAGGGACGAATGAGCAGTTCTTC.

J is TRBJ1-2 and V is TRBV24-1; no definite D call. The CDR3 totals 17 residues. The germline V and J ends were trimmed by 5 bases and 3 bases, with 21 bases remaining between them. Germline loops: CDR1 KGHDR, CDR2 SFDVKD. The CDR3 DNA sequence: TGTGCCACCAGTGGCCGAAGCGGACCTTCCGGGGACTATGGCTACACCTTC. Its protein is CATSGRSGPSGDYGYTF.

This clonotype was observed a few times. J is TRBJ1-1 and V is TRBV10-1, with D uncertain. This CDR3 is built from 13 residues. Looked up from germline, CDR1 is WNHNN and CDR2 is SYGVQD (reference sequence). V was shortened by 5 bases and J by 3 bases, with 10 bases between the two germline ends. In nucleotides, the CDR3 is TGCGCCAGCAGTAATCACCGGGACACTGAAGCTTTCTTT. It specifies CASSNHRDTEAFF.